A single sample is the source of the 15 T cell receptor beta chains below, sequenced in a study of blood T cell repertoires in COVID-19. Libraries were prepared by immunoSEQ multiplex PCR; TCRdb keeps only in-frame clonotypes and omits some of them. The table shows 250,000 to 350,000 clones, with 87% occurring only once. The sequencing input was peripheral blood. These receptor sequences come from a man aged 18 to 30 with active or convalescent COVID-19.

CDR3 bases: TGTGCCAGCAGTTCAGGGGGAACACCAGTGGATCAGCCCCAGCATTTT. Its protein product is CASSSGGTPVDQPQHF. The chain combines TRBV27 with TRBJ1-5; 7 bases are shared with TRBD1. The V gene's germline CDR1 is MNHEY and CDR2 SMNVEV (reference sequence). V shed 4 bases, J shed 5 bases, and the junction held 11 bases outside the gene matches. This CDR3 spans 16 amino acids.

This chain links TRBV11-2 with TRBJ2-2; 7 positions match TRBD1. Germline V gene lookup returns CDR1 SGHAT and CDR2 FQNNGV. Trimming removed 4 bases from V and 0 bases from J; junction bases left unmatched: 5. The CDR3 extends over 16 amino acids. The CDR3 DNA sequence: TGTGCCAGCAGCTCGCGTGGGACAGCGAACACCGGGGAGCTGTTTTTT. Its translation is CASSSRGTANTGELFF.

This sequence joins TRBV9 and TRBJ1-3, with D unresolved. CDR3 length: 15 residues. CDR1 is SGDLS and CDR2 is YYNGEE in the germline V gene. V shed 5 bases and J shed 8 bases, with 20 bases lying between them. CDR3 sequence reads: CASSLSPGVGDTIYF. CDR3 DNA sequence: TGTGCCAGCAGTCTCTCTCCCGGGGTTGGGGACACCATATATTTT. Full variable domain (rest looked up from reference TRBV9 and TRBJ1-3): DSGVTQTPKHLITATGQRVTLRCSPRSGDLSVYWYQQSLDQGLQFLIQYYNGEERAKGNILERFSAQQFPDLHSELNLSSLELGDSALYFCASSLSPGVGDTIYFGEGSWLTVV.

The chain employs TRBV7-9 and TRBJ2-7; 10 bases are a match to TRBD2. The length of the CDR3 is 18 residues. The trim removed 5 bases at V and 4 bases at J, leaving 17 bases unmatched. Germline V gives CDR1 SEHNR, CDR2 FQNEAQ (reference sequence). The DNA for the CDR3 is TGTGCCAGCAGCCACCACCTAGCGGGGGCCGTTCTTAGTTACGAGCAGTACTTC. It encodes CASSHHLAGAVLSYEQYF. The full variable domain, its missing parts supplied by reference TRBV7-9 and TRBJ2-7, is DTGVSQNPRHKITKRGQNVTFRCDPISEHNRLYWYRQTLGQGPEFLTYFQNEAQLEKSRLLSDRFSAERPKGSFSTLEIQRTEQGDSAMYLCASSHHLAGAVLSYEQYFGPGTRLTVT.

The chain combines TRBV27 with TRBJ2-7; 10 bases line up with TRBD2. The CDR3 loop spans 15 amino acids. Trimming cost V 2 bases and J 4 bases; bases outside gene matches: 5. Germline loops: CDR1 MNHEY, CDR2 SMNVEV (reference sequence). CDR3 amino acids: CASSLLAGARYEQYF. The CDR3 nucleotides are TGTGCCAGCAGTTTACTAGCGGGGGCAAGGTACGAGCAGTACTTC.

Regarding this clone: This CDR3 is also generated by other DNA sequences in the sample. V is TRBV19 and J is TRBJ2-1; TRBD1 might be the D (5 bases). V was shortened by 2 bases and J by 7 bases, with 6 bases between the two germline ends. Germline-derived CDR1 and CDR2 are LNHDA and SQIVND (reference sequence). The CDR3 contains 12 residues. In nucleotides, the CDR3 is TGTGCCAGTAGTATAAGGGGTAATGAGCAGTTCTTC. It encodes CASSIRGNEQFF.

CDR3 sequence (DNA): TGTGCCAGCAGAAAACCATCAGGATGGATCCAAGAGACCCAGTACTTC. It encodes CASRKPSGWIQETQYF. The genes are TRBV28 and TRBJ2-5; D remains unclear. Trimming shortened V by 6 bases and J by 1 base, and 18 bases separated the two germline ends. In germline, CDR1 is MDHEN, CDR2 SYDVKM. The CDR3 extends over 16 amino acids.

This clone was detected only once. The gene calls are TRBV4-1 and TRBJ2-5, with 7 bases lining up with TRBD1. The germline V gene encodes CDR1 MGHRA and CDR2 YSYEKL. CDR3 length: 15 residues. The V gene end was trimmed by 0 bases and the J gene end by 5 bases; junction bases not matched to a gene: 6. The CDR3 DNA is TGCGCCAGCAGCCAAGAGTTGGACAGGTTTGAGACCCAGTACTTC. It specifies CASSQELDRFETQYF.

This chain connects TRBV2 to TRBJ2-6; possibly TRBD2 for D (5 bases). The CDR3 totals 17 residues. In germline, CDR1 is SNHLY, CDR2 FYNNEI. Between the trimmed V and J ends, which lost 4 bases and 0 bases, there was a span of 13 bases. The CDR3 spells CASSVEAVGSGANVLTF. The CDR3 region has the DNA TGTGCCAGCAGTGTTGAAGCGGTGGGCTCTGGGGCCAACGTCCTGACTTTC.

V usage is TRBV4-3 and J usage is TRBJ1-6; possibly TRBD1 for D (5 bases). V lost 1 base and J 10 bases, leaving 14 bases between the germline ends. Germline loops: CDR1 LGHNA, CDR2 YSLEER. The CDR3 consists of 15 residues. CDR3 nucleotide sequence: TGCGCCAGCAGCCAAGGAGGGACTGTCTCATCACCCCTCCACTTT. This translates into CASSQGGTVSSPLHF.

This clone was counted once. The chain joins TRBV24-1 to TRBJ2-2; 11 bases agree with TRBD2. The V segment lost 3 bases and the J segment 0 bases; nucleotides outside the gene matches: 5. Germline CDR1 is KGHDR and CDR2 is SFDVKD. The CDR3 is 18 residues long. In DNA form, the CDR3 reads TGTGCCACCAGTGATGGACTAGCGGGTAGCACGAACACCGGGGAGCTGTTTTTT. The encoded protein is CATSDGLAGSTNTGELFF.

The rearrangement joins TRBV7-9 to TRBJ1-2, with 12 bases aligning to TRBD1. CDR1 and CDR2 (germline): SEHNR, FQNEAQ (reference sequence). V shed 3 bases, J shed 5 bases, and the junction held 7 bases outside the gene matches. This CDR3 comprises 16 residues. The CDR3 nucleotides read TGTGCCAGCAGCTTGTCCGGGACAGGGGGCATGTATGGCTACACCTTC. It is translated as CASSLSGTGGMYGYTF.

This chain joins TRBV7-8 and TRBJ2-7; the D gene is possibly TRBD2 (5 bases). V lost 1 base and J lost 2, with 18 bases in between. The CDR3 totals 17 residues. Looked up from germline, CDR1 is SGHVS and CDR2 is FQNEAQ. The CDR3: CASSLGMRVALTYEQYF. The CDR3 DNA sequence: TGTGCCAGCAGCTTAGGGATGAGGGTAGCGTTGACCTACGAGCAGTACTTC.

The rearrangement uses TRBV28 and TRBJ1-1; 7 bases align to TRBD1. Unmatched junction bases numbered 9, after V lost 7 bases and J lost 1 base. This CDR3 is 15 amino acids long. Germline-derived CDR1 and CDR2 are MDHEN and SYDVKM. The CDR3 here is CASNGRAGGNTEAFF. In DNA form, the CDR3 reads TGTGCCAGCAACGGCAGAGCAGGGGGGAACACTGAAGCTTTCTTT. The full variable domain, with the rest looked up from reference TRBV28 and TRBJ1-1, is DVKVTQSSRYLVKRTGEKVFLECVQDMDHENMFWYRQDPGLGLRLIYFSYDVKMKEKGDIPEGYSVSREKKERFSLILESASTNQTSMYLCASNGRAGGNTEAFFGQGTRLTVV.

V and J are TRBV3-1 (or the pseudogene TRBV3-2) and TRBJ1-1, with a tentative D call TRBD1 (5 bases). The CDR3 covers 12 residues. With 5 bases removed from V and 3 bases from J, the gap between germline ends came to 7 bases. Per germline, CDR1 LGHDT and CDR2 YNNKEL (reference sequence). The CDR3 nucleotides read TGTGCCAGCAGCGGGGGGGACACTGAAGCTTTCTTT. The encoded protein is CASSGGDTEAFF.